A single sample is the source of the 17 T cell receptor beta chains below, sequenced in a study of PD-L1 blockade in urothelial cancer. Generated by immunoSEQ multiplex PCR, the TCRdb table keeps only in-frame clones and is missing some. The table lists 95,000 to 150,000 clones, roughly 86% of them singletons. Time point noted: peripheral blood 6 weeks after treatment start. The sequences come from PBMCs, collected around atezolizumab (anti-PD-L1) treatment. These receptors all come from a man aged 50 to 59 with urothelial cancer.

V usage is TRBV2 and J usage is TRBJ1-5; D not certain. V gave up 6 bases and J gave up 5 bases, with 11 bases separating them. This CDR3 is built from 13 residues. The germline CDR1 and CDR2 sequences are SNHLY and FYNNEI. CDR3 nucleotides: TGTGCCAGCAGATCAAACGGGGATCAGCCCCAGCATTTT. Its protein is CASRSNGDQPQHF.

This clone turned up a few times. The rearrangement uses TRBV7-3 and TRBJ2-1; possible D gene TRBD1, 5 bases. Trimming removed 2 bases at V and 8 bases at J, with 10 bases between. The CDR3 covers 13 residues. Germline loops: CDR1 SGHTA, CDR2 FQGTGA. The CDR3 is CASSLGRQHEQFF. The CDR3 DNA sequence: TGTGCCAGCAGCTTAGGTCGACAGCATGAGCAGTTCTTC.

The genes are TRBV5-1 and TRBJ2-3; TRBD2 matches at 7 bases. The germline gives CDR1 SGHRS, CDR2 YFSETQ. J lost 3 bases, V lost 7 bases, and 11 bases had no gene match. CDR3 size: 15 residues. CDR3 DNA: TGCGCCAGCCGATCTAGCGGAACGGGGACAGATACGCAGTATTTT. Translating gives CASRSSGTGTDTQYF.

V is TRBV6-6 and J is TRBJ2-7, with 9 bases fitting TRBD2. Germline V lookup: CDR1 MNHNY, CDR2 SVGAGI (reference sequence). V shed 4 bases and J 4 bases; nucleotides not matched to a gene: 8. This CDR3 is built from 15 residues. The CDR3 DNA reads TGTGCCAGCAGTTTGATTGCGGGAGGGCTGTACGAGCAGTACTTC. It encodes CASSLIAGGLYEQYF.

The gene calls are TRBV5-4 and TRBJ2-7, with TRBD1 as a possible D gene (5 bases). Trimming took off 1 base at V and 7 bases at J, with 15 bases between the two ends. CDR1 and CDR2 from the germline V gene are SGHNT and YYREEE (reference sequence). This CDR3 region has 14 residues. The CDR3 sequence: CASSLLLGVGEQYF. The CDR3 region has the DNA TGTGCCAGCAGCTTGCTGTTAGGGGTGGGAGAGCAGTACTTC.

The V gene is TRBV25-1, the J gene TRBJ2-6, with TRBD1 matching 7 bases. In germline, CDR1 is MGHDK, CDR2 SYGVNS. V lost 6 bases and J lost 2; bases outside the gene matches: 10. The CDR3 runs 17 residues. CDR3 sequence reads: CASRPTGYSPGANVLTF. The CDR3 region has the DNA TGTGCCAGCAGGCCGACAGGGTACAGCCCTGGGGCCAACGTCCTGACTTTC.

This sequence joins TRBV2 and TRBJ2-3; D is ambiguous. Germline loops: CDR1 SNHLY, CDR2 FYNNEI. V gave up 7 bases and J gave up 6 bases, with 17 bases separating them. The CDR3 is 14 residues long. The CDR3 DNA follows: TGTGCCAGCAATGGAGTGGCGAGTCGGGATACGCAGTATTTT. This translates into CASNGVASRDTQYF.

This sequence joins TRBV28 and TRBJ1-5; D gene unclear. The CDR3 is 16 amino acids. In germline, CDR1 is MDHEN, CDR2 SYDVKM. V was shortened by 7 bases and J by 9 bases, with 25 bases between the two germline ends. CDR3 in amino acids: CASKGGSTRNPRPQHF. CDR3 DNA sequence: TGTGCCAGCAAAGGCGGGTCCACTAGAAATCCGAGGCCCCAGCATTTT.

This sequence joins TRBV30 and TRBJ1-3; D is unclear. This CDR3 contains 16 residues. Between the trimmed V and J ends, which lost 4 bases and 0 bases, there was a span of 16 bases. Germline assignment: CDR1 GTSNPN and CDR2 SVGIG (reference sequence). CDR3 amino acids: CAWIGGGIISGNTIYF. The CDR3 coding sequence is TGTGCCTGGATAGGAGGCGGGATTATCTCTGGAAACACCATATATTTT.

The CDR3 DNA reads TGTGCCAGCAGTGAACTTCTTTCGTCCGCGAAGACCCAGTACTTC. Amino acid sequence: CASSELLSSAKTQYF. The chain recombines TRBV6-1 with TRBJ2-5; D is uncertain. This CDR3 comprises 15 residues. V dropped 2 bases and J dropped 6 bases, with 16 bases sitting between them. Germline values: CDR1 MNHNS, CDR2 SASEGT.

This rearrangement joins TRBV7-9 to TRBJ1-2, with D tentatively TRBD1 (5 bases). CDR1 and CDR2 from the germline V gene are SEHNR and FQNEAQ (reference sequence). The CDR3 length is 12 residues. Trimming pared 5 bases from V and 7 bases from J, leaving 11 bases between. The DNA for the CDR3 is TGTGCCAGCAGCCCTGGGGGGACTGGCTACACCTTC. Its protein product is CASSPGGTGYTF. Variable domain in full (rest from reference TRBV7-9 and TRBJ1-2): DTGVSQNPRHKITKRGQNVTFRCDPISEHNRLYWYRQTLGQGPEFLTYFQNEAQLEKSRLLSDRFSAERPKGSFSTLEIQRTEQGDSAMYLCASSPGGTGYTFGSGTRLTVV.

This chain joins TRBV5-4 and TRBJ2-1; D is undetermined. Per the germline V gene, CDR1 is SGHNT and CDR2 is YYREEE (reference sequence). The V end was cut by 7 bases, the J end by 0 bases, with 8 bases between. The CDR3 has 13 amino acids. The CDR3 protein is CASGQDSYNEQFF. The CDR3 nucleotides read TGTGCCAGCGGGCAGGACTCCTACAATGAGCAGTTCTTC.

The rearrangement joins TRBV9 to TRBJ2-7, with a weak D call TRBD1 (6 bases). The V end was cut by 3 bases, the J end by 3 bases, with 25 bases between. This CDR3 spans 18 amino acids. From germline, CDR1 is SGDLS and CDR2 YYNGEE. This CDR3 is CASSAEGKGVQRNYEQYF. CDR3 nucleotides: TGTGCCAGCAGCGCCGAGGGAAAGGGGGTTCAGCGAAACTACGAGCAGTACTTC.

The CDR3 region has the DNA TGTGCCAGCAGTGAAAACTTGGGGGGGGGAAGCACAGATACGCAGTATTTT. Protein: CASSENLGGGSTDTQYF. The rearrangement joins TRBV6-1 to TRBJ2-3; 7 nucleotides line up with TRBD2. CDR3 length equals 17 residues. V lost 2 bases and J lost 0; bases outside the gene matches: 8. Germline V gives CDR1 MNHNS, CDR2 SASEGT.

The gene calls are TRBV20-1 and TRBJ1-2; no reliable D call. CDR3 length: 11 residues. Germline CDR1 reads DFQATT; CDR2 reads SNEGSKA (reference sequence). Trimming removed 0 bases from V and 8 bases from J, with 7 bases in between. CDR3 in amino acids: CSARDLLGYTF. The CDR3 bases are TGCAGTGCTAGAGATCTGTTGGGCTACACCTTC.

For the CDR3, the DNA is TGCAGCGTGGACAGGGTCGCCAACAATGAGCAGTTCTTC. Protein product: CSVDRVANNEQFF. The chain couples TRBV29-1 to TRBJ2-1; 8 nucleotides agree with TRBD1. The CDR3 has 13 residues. Germline loops: CDR1 SQVTM, CDR2 ANQGSEA. With 6 bases clipped from V and 5 bases from J, the junction kept 6 bases outside the gene matches.

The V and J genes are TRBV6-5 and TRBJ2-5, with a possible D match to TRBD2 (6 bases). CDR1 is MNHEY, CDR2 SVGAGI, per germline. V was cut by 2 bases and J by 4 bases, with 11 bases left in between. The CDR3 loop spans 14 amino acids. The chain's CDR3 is CASSYGGTRETQYF. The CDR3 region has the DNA TGTGCCAGCAGTTACGGCGGGACCAGAGAGACCCAGTACTTC.